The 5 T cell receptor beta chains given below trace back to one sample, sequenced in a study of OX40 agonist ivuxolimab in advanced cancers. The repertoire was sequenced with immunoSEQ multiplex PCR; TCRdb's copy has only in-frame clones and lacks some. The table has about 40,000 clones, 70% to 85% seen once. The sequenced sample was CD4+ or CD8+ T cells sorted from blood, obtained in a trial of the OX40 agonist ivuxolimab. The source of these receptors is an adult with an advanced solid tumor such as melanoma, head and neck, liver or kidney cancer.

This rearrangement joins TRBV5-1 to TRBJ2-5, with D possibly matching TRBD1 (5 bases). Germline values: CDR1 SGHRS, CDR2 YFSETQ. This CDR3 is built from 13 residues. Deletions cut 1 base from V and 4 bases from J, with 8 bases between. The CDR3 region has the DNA TGCGCCAGCAGCTTGCAGGGAAGAGAGACCCAGTACTTC. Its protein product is CASSLQGRETQYF.

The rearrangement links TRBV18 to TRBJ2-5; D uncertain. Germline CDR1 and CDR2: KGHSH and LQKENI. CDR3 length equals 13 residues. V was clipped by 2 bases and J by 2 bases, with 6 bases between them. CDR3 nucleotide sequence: TGTGCCAGCTCACCAACCGAGCAAGAGACCCAGTACTTC. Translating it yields CASSPTEQETQYF.

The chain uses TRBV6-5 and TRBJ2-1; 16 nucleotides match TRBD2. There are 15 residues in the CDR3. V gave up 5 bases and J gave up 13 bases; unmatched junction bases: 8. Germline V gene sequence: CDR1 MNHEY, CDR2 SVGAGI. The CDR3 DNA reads TGTGCCAGCAGTCCCGGGACTAGCGGGGGGGCGGGACAGTTCTTC. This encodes CASSPGTSGGAGQFF.

The CDR3 nucleotides are TGTGCCAGCAGTTTCGGGTACGAGCAGTACTTC. Protein sequence: CASSFGYEQYF. V and J are TRBV28 and TRBJ2-7, with unresolved D. In germline, CDR1 is MDHEN, CDR2 SYDVKM. The CDR3 is 11 amino acids. Trimming took off 3 bases at V and 4 bases at J, with 4 bases between the two ends.

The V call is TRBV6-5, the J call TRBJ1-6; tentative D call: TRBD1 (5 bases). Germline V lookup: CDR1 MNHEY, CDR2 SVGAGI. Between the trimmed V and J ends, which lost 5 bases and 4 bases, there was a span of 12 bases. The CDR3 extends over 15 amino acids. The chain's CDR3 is CASSRQTAYNSPLHF. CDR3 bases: TGTGCCAGCAGTCGACAGACAGCGTATAATTCACCCCTCCACTTT.